A single T cell receptor beta chain is shown here with its context. It lacks a known antigen. No much larger clone exists at a distance of one base, and base qualities are not known. The CDR3 starts with the cysteine, ends with the phenylalanine, and has 15 residues. Only the CDR3 DNA stays, 45 bases, in frame from base 1. V is cut by 0 bases and J by 8 bases, and the space between the germline ends is 16 bases. CDR1 is given as WNHNN and CDR2 as SYGVQD, both from the germline V gene (reference sequence). Stable Graves' hyperthyroidism was defined as no progression to ophthalmopathy during 18 months of follow-up. Hyperthyroidism patients were aged 18 to 65 years and newly diagnosed, with disease duration of less than 2 months. The study excluded patients with uncontrolled infections, other autoimmune diseases, pregnancy or lactation. Diagnoses were established on the basis of clinical symptoms, serum thyroxine and TRAb, thyroid ultrasound, and orbital computed tomography. PBMCs were separated from roughly 9.6 ml of fresh peripheral blood using Ficoll-Paque density gradient centrifugation. Total RNA was extracted with Trizol reagent, and quality was checked on an Agilent 2100 Bioanalyzer.

This entry belongs to a study of T cells in Graves' hyperthyroidism and ophthalmopathy (dated by TCRdb to the late 2010s). The study in broad terms: Peripheral blood was collected at initial diagnosis, before any treatment. A discovery cohort of about a hundred patients, 43 with Graves' ophthalmopathy and approximately 60 with stable Graves' hyperthyroidism, was used to find distinguishing TCR V-J signatures. An independent validation cohort of around 19 hyperthyroidism patients and approximately 15 patients who later progressed to ophthalmopathy tested prospective prediction of ophthalmopathy. The approximately 100 discovery patients were divided at random into training and test sets in a 7:3 ratio. In addition, the study compared T-cell repertoires in thyroid tissue and in blood from roughly six Graves' hyperthyroidism patients. Once sampling was done, hyperthyroidism patients were given methimazole at a starting dose of 30 mg daily, whereas ophthalmopathy patients were given high-dose intravenous methylprednisolone. The paper reports TCR Vbeta CDR3 sequencing of roughly 140 peripheral blood samples: approximately 41 ophthalmopathy, over 70 hyperthyroidism and 17 progressor patients. The paper as a whole reports these results and caveats: Sample size was not statistically predetermined, and blinding of investigators to group allocation was not performed. Most expanded thyroid clonotypes (frequency above 0.001) were also detected in blood, a finding suggesting that blood repertoires may reflect thyroid immune responses. A model built on a 13 V-J signature distinguished ophthalmopathy from stable hyperthyroidism, reaching roughly 88% sensitivity and 81.08% specificity in cross-validation and 80%/75% in testing. In validation, progression to ophthalmopathy was predicted by the model with roughly 69% sensitivity and roughly 76% specificity, a median of roughly 6.4 months before onset.

Amplification of TCR beta CDR3 regions was carried out from RNA transcripts. The TCR CDR3 was subjected to a first round of RT-PCR using the HTBI primer set and the Qiagen OneStep RT-PCR kit. The libraries were constructed in a second round of multiplex PCR and then size-selected and purified. The libraries were sequenced on an Illumina HiSeq2000 using paired-end 100 bp reads. As for the original processing: SOAPnuke was used to process the raw data, with reads discarded if the reads contained adapters or uncalled bases, had a mean Phred below 15, or lacked an exact constant-primer or identifier match. COPE v1.2.5 was used to merge the high-quality paired reads, and each unique nucleotide sequence was defined as a clonotype. Clonotypes were aligned to IMGT TRBV, TRBD and TRBJ reference segments using MiTCR v1.1. Only V-J combinations with frequency above 0.0001, covering 99% to 99.2% of repertoires, were analysed. A TCS score was defined as the ratio between F50 (clonal expansion) and ExV (chaos), using BLOSUM62-based TCRdist between CDR3 peptides within each V-J. Welch's t-statistics and random forest reduced roughly 530 V-J features to 10 to 15, which were used in a naive Bayes classifier (R e1071). The Morisita-Horn index was used to measure how similar the thyroid and blood repertoires were. TCRdb trimmed the raw reads at Q25, called clones with MiXCR and kept productive beta chains. Rows are combined by CDR3 protein, so each entry shows the most common genes and DNA. These V and J calls are TCRdb output, not the study's own analysis. This sample gives about 680,000 distinct CDR3 sequences in total; 30% to 40% of them show up just once. The top ten hold around 31% of the sample.

The chain uses TRBV10-1 and TRBJ1-2; no confident D gene assignment can be made. The sequence was obtained from a middle-aged woman with Graves' hyperthyroidism. Sequenced input: blood. The bases are TGCGCCAGCAGTGAGTCGGACCGACGGGGTGAGGGCTACACCTTC. It specifies CASSESDRRGEGYTF.